Detailed here is one TCR beta chain. The antigen remains unidentified. Generated by immunoSEQ multiplex PCR, the TCRdb table keeps only in-frame clones and is missing some. The repertoire holds roughly 120,000 clones, with 90% as singletons. These data come from a study of graft-versus-host responses after intestinal transplantation. Findings of the study overall: Those patients showing graft-donor T cell macrochimerism displayed high graft-versus-host to host-versus-graft clonal ratios in allografts.

Germline V CDR1 and CDR2: MNHEY, SMNVEV (reference sequence). The CDR3 runs to 14 residues. The ends were cut back, 0 bases at V and 5 bases at J, with 11 bases in the middle. V is TRBV27 and J is TRBJ2-7, with unresolved D. The sequenced sample was unstimulated CD4+ T cells sorted from spleen or lymph node cells, obtained before intestinal transplant. This TCR came from a human donor who received an intestinal transplant. CDR3 bases: TGTGCCAGCAGTTTATCGTACCCCGAGGACGAGCAGTACTTC. This sequence encodes CASSLSYPEDEQYF.